Sequencing of this T cell receptor (beta chain) was carried out in a study of cytomegalovirus exposure and HLA in healthy donors. Study overall: The approximately 120 million unique TCR beta sequences, from 150 million to 200 million T cells, were found by an earlier analysis.

The V and J ends lost 5 bases and 6 bases respectively, with 14 bases between them. CDR3 length: 14 amino acids. Germline CDR1 reads MNHNS; CDR2 reads SASEGT. Primers: 60 Vbeta forward and 13 Jbeta reverse. Assay: immunoSEQ multiplex PCR; the TCRdb copy retains only in-frame clones and omits some. Here the sample spans over 55,000 clones, around 89% being singletons. Findings and caveats of the study: A few V segments could not be told apart, such as TRBV6-2 and TRBV6-3, and were left out. Later analysis suggested links between common viral pathogens and several top significant clusters. Sequences of the TCR beta chain were said to predict the HLA-A and HLA-B alleles of most subjects accurately.

To note about this clone: Its antigen is unidentified.

V usage is TRBV6-1 and J usage is TRBJ2-1; TRBD2 is a possible D gene (6 bases). Sequenced: PBMCs. The sequence came from a woman aged 25 to 39 in good health and CMV-seropositive. The CDR3 reads CASSWRGAVNEQFF. The CDR3 DNA follows: TGTGCCAGCAGTTGGAGGGGTGCGGTCAATGAGCAGTTCTTC.